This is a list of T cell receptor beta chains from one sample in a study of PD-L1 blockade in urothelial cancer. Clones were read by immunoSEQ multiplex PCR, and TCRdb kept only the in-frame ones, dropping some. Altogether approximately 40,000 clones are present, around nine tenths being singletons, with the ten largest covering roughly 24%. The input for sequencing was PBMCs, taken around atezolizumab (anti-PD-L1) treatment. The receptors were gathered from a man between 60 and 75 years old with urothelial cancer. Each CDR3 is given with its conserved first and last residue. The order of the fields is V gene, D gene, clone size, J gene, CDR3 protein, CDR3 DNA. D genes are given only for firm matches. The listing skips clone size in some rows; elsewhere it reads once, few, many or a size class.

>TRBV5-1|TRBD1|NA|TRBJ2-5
CASSLDSRRDRVRGQETQYF
TGCGCCAGCAGCTTGGATAGTCGTCGGGACAGGGTCCGGGGGCAAGAGACCCAGTACTTC
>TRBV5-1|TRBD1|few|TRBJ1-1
CASSSQGAITEAFF
TGCGCCAGCAGCTCCCAGGGGGCCATAACTGAAGCTTTCTTT
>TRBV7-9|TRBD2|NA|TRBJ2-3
CASSDGLAGVGDTQYF
TGTGCCAGCAGCGACGGACTAGCGGGAGTAGGGGATACGCAGTATTTT
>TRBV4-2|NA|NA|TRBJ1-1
CASSQDTDFQAFF
TGTGCCAGCAGCCAAGACACAGATTTCCAAGCTTTCTTT
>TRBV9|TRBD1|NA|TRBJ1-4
CASSRGRGQGGEKLFF
TGTGCCAGCAGCCGGGGGAGGGGACAGGGCGGTGAAAAACTGTTTTTT
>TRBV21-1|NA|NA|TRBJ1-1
CASSKESGGKTEAFF
TGTGCCAGCAGCAAAGAATCGGGGGGCAAGACTGAAGCTTTCTTT
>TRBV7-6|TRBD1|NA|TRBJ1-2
CASSPGTGGAGGYTF
TGTGCCAGCAGCCCCGGGACAGGGGGCGCAGGTGGCTACACCTTC
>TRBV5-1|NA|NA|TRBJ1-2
CASSLEQVGYGYTF
TGCGCCAGCAGCTTGGAACAGGTCGGCTATGGCTACACCTTC
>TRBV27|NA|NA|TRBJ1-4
CASALGTTNEKLFF
TGTGCCAGCGCACTGGGCACAACTAATGAAAAACTGTTTTTT
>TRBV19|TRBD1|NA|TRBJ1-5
CASSRGTGNQPQHF
TGTGCCAGTAGTAGGGGGACAGGGAATCAGCCCCAGCATTTT
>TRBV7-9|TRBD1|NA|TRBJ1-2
CASRWTGDNYGYTF
TGTGCCAGCAGGTGGACAGGGGATAACTATGGCTACACCTTC
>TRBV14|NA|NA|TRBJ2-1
CASSAVGKRTYNEQFF
TGTGCCAGCAGCGCTGTCGGAAAGCGGACCTACAATGAGCAGTTCTTC
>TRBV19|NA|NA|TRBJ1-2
CASSIDRLYGYTF
TGTGCCAGTAGTATTGACAGACTCTATGGCTACACCTTC
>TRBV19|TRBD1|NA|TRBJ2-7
CASSRALQGAYEQYF
TGTGCCAGTAGTAGGGCTCTACAGGGGGCCTACGAGCAGTACTTC
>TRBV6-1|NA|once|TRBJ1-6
CASSEKGRGSPLHF
TGTGCCAGCAGTGAGAAGGGGCGAGGTTCACCCCTCCACTTT
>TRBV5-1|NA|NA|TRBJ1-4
CASSNGQGNEKLFF
TGCGCCAGCAGTAACGGGCAGGGCAATGAAAAACTGTTTTTT
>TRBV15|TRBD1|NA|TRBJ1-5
CATSRWDSNNQPQHF
TGTGCCACCAGCAGATGGGACAGCAACAATCAGCCCCAGCATTTT
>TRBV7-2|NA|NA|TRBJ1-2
CASSLAEGTTYGYTF
TGTGCCAGCAGCTTAGCAGAGGGGACTACCTATGGCTACACCTTC
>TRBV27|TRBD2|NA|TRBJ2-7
CASSRLAGASLEQYF
TGTGCCAGCAGTCGACTAGCGGGGGCCTCCCTGGAGCAGTACTTC
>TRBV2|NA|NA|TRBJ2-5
CASSLVPQETQYF
TGTGCCAGCAGTTTAGTTCCCCAAGAGACCCAGTACTTC
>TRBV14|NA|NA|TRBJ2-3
CASSGGVYWADTQYF
TGTGCCAGCAGCGGCGGGGTCTACTGGGCAGATACGCAGTATTTT
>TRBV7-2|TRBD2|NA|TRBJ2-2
CASSAQKAGVDTGELFF
TGTGCCAGCAGCGCTCAAAAAGCGGGAGTTGACACCGGGGAGCTGTTTTTT
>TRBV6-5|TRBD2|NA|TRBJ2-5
CASRLAGRETQYF
TGTGCCAGCAGACTAGCGGGACGGGAGACCCAGTACTTC
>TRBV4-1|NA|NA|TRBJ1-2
CASSQDLGNRVGGYTF
TGCGCCAGCAGCCAAGATCTGGGTAACAGGGTAGGTGGCTACACCTTC
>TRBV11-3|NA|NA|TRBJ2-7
CASSSGTNEQYF
TGTGCCAGCAGCTCCGGGACAAATGAGCAGTACTTC
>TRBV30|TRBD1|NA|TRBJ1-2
CAWSLTGEGYGYTF
TGTGCCTGGAGTCTTACAGGGGAAGGCTATGGCTACACCTTC
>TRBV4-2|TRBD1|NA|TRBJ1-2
CASSQGTGGLHGYTF
TGTGCCAGCAGCCAGGGGACAGGGGGGCTACATGGCTACACCTTC
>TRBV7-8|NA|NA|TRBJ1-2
CASSLTDYGYTF
TGTGCCAGCAGCCTGACAGATTATGGCTACACCTTC
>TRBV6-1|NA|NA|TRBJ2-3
CASSDRTGGTDTQYF
TGTGCCAGCAGTGATAGGACTGGCGGCACAGATACGCAGTATTTT
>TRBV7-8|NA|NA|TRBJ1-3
CASSPDSASGNTIYF
TGTGCCAGCAGCCCGGACAGTGCCTCTGGAAACACCATATATTTT
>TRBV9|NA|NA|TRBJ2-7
CASSVGTHQEQYF
TGTGCCAGCAGCGTAGGAACCCACCAGGAGCAGTACTTC
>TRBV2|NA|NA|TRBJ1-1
CASKEQQNTEAFF
TGTGCCAGCAAGGAACAGCAGAACACTGAAGCTTTCTTT
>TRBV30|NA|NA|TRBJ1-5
CAWSVGGASDQPQHF
TGTGCCTGGAGTGTGGGAGGGGCGTCTGATCAGCCCCAGCATTTT
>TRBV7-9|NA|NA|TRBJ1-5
CASSFDSSNQPQHF
TGTGCCAGCAGCTTTGACAGTAGCAATCAGCCCCAGCATTTT
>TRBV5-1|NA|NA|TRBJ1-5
CASSPGGGNQPQHF
TGCGCCAGCAGCCCGGGGGGGGGCAATCAGCCCCAGCATTTT